This TCR beta chain derives from a study of lymphopenia after photon versus proton radiotherapy (dated by TCRdb to between 2019 and 2020). In the study overall: The immunological effects of photon versus proton radiation therapy were compared in patients with gastrointestinal tumors who developed high-grade lymphopenia. The cohort included about 18 patients with gastrointestinal tumors who developed lymphopenia after receiving either photon or proton therapy. The goal of the study was to describe how the two radiation modalities differ in their effects on the immune system.

Study-level results and caveats: After the lymphocyte count nadir, photon-treated repertoires showed oligoclonal expansion, especially of CD8+ Temra cells, which drove the drop in diversity. The survival association was examined only in patients who died, and the authors described better survival with proton therapy as a possibility, not as a demonstrated result. Across the cohort, among patients who died, a greater drop in TCR diversity after the nadir was inversely correlated with overall survival time. During treatment, patients who received photon therapy lost naive T cells and TCR diversity and gained effector/memory populations, whereas patients who received proton therapy remained relatively stable.

The library relied on the immunoSEQ multiplex PCR assay. Alongside multiparametric flow cytometry, deep sequencing of rearranged TCR beta loci was used to profile the T cell repertoires. The clones in this table, taken by TCRdb from immuneACCESS, are in-frame only. Not every clone is retained; where verified, under half of the shortfall comes from an unresolved V gene, and the cause of the rest is unknown. In this sample the table shows approximately 16,000 clones, 85% to 90% of which occur a single time. About 9.9% of the sample goes to the ten largest clones. Comment on this clone: Its antigen remains unidentified. No qualities accompany the bases; no much larger clone lies one base away.

This receptor was obtained from a man between 65 and 85 years old with pancreatic cancer. The specimen was peripheral blood, collected from a patient treated with proton-based radiotherapy.

CDR3 region: CASSVGSGGYYGYTF. The base sequence is TGTGCCAGCAGCGTAGGTTCGGGGGGGTACTATGGCTACACCTTC. The sequence is built from TRBV9 and TRBJ1-2; the D region possibly corresponds to TRBD1 (5 bases align). Trimming removed 0 bases from V and 3 bases from J, leaving 12 bases between the germline ends. The CDR3 measures 15 amino acids from cysteine to phenylalanine. CDR3 DNA is the only sequence kept; it has 45 bases, read in frame from the first base. Reading the germline V gene gives CDR1 SGDLS and CDR2 YYNGEE.